The source of this TCR beta chain is a study of T cells in localized non-small cell lung cancer. Study-wide points: There was higher T cell clonality in uninvolved adjacent lung than in tumor, and it was highest there. Longer overall survival was linked to higher blood T cell density.

Trimming left V 8 bases short and J 3 bases short, with 22 bases between. This CDR3 is 16 amino acids long. The germline gives CDR1 LNHDA, CDR2 SQIVND (reference sequence). Sequencing used immunoSEQ multiplex PCR; TCRdb keeps in-frame clones, though not all of them. The sample contains about 52,000 clones, about 78% of which appear only once. About this clone itself: Its antigen is currently unknown.

The chain joins TRBV19 to TRBJ2-5; TRBD1 is a possible D gene (6 bases). Material: PBMCs, obtained before any cancer treatment. This receptor was taken from a woman between 35 and 70 years old with stage II lung adenocarcinoma. The CDR3 loop reads CASSQGGGLGEETQYF. The CDR3 nucleotides are TGTGCCAGTTCCCAGGGTGGGGGCCTGGGTGAAGAGACCCAGTACTTC.